The 31 T cell receptor beta chains listed next were all sequenced from one sample in a study of blood T cell repertoires in COVID-19 (dated by TCRdb to the early 2020s). Libraries came from the immunoSEQ multiplex PCR assay. Held by TCRdb, this immuneACCESS table contains in-frame sequences only and omits some clones. Under half of the omission traces to an unresolved V gene where checked; the cause of the rest is unknown. Here the sample has 200,000 to 250,000 clones; 65% to 90% occur a single time. Together, the top ten hold about 4.8% of the sample. The sample consisted of peripheral blood. Receptor source: a middle-aged man with acute or convalescent COVID-19.

The chain has TRBV18 and TRBJ2-7; a weak D match, TRBD2 (6 bases). The CDR3 is made up of 12 amino acids. The ends were cut back, 3 bases at V and 6 bases at J, with 9 bases in the middle. Germline CDR1 and CDR2: KGHSH and LQKENI. CDR3 DNA: TGTGCCAGCTCACCGACTAGATCCGAGCAGTACTTC. Amino acid sequence: CASSPTRSEQYF.

The genes are TRBV10-1 and TRBJ1-3, with 9 bases lining up with TRBD1. With 6 bases clipped from V and 2 bases from J, the junction kept 8 bases outside the gene matches. The germline gives CDR1 WNHNN, CDR2 SYGVQD (reference sequence). The CDR3 contains 16 residues. CDR3 sequence: CASSVGGQGTGNTIYF. CDR3 in DNA: TGCGCCAGCAGCGTCGGCGGACAGGGGACTGGAAACACCATATATTTT.

The chain links TRBV5-4 to TRBJ1-2; D is possibly TRBD1 (6 bases). The germline CDR1 and CDR2 sequences are SGHNT and YYREEE (reference sequence). The ends were cut back, 4 bases at V and 6 bases at J, with 10 bases in the middle. There are 12 residues in the CDR3. The CDR3 here is CASSPGQNGYTF. The CDR3 DNA is TGTGCCAGCAGCCCAGGACAGAATGGCTACACCTTC. Complete variable domain (other parts from reference TRBV5-4 and TRBJ1-2): ETGVTQSPTHLIKTRGQQVTLRCSSQSGHNTVSWYQQALGQGPQFIFQYYREEENGRGNFPPRFSGLQFPNYSSELNVNALELDDSALYLCASSPGQNGYTFGSGTRLTVV.

The CDR3 sequence is CASSEVVAREKLFF. In DNA form, the CDR3 reads TGTGCCAGCAGTGAGGTGGTGGCGCGGGAAAAACTGTTTTTT. The chain links TRBV2 to TRBJ1-4, with D unclear. CDR1 is SNHLY and CDR2 is FYNNEI in the germline V gene. This CDR3 comprises 14 residues. V lost 3 bases and J 8 bases, leaving 13 bases between the germline ends.

The genes are TRBV5-6 and TRBJ1-1; the D gene is possibly TRBD1 (5 bases). This CDR3 has 14 residues. Trimming removed 2 bases at V and 1 base at J, with 9 bases between. Germline V gene sequence: CDR1 SGHDT, CDR2 YYEEEE. The CDR3 DNA reads as TGTGCCAGCAGCTTTCCCACAGGGAACACTGAAGCTTTCTTT. Residues: CASSFPTGNTEAFF. Looking up the rest from reference TRBV5-6 and TRBJ1-1 gives the full variable domain: DAGVTQSPTHLIKTRGQQVTLRCSPKSGHDTVSWYQQALGQGPQFIFQYYEEEERQRGNFPDRFSGHQFPNYSSELNVNALLLGDSALYLCASSFPTGNTEAFFGQGTRLTVV.

This chain joins TRBV10-3 and TRBJ2-7, with TRBD1 matching over 8 bases. Germline CDR1 and CDR2: ENHRY and SYGVKD. This CDR3 comprises 16 residues. Germline trimming cut 8 bases from V and 4 bases from J; bases unmatched to any gene: 16. The CDR3 reads CAIGPNTGGPGYEQYF. Written as DNA, the CDR3 is TGTGCCATCGGGCCAAATACAGGGGGTCCTGGTTACGAGCAGTACTTC.

The V gene is TRBV6-6, the J gene TRBJ2-7; D is unresolved. In germline, CDR1 is MNHNY, CDR2 SVGAGI (reference sequence). CDR3 length: 15 amino acids. Trimming removed 6 bases from V and 0 bases from J, with 15 bases in between. DNA of the CDR3: TGTGCCAGCAGGGTCTCCCGTGGCAGCTCCTACGAGCAGTACTTC. Protein product: CASRVSRGSSYEQYF.

The count of this clone is one. V is TRBV19 and J is TRBJ2-2; TRBD1 matches 7 bases. After removal of 3 bases from V and 1 base from J, the junction contained 2 bases not matched to a gene. This CDR3 is built from 15 residues. Germline CDR1 is LNHDA and CDR2 is SQIVND (reference sequence). The CDR3: CASSIGTVNTGELFF. The CDR3 DNA follows: TGTGCCAGTAGTATTGGGACAGTGAACACCGGGGAGCTGTTTTTT.

The V and J genes are TRBV27 and TRBJ1-1; unclear D gene. Germline CDR1 reads MNHEY; CDR2 reads SMNVEV (reference sequence). Trimming removed 2 bases from V and 6 bases from J, with 10 bases in between. The CDR3 sequence is 13 residues long. The CDR3 loop reads CASSLNWAAEAFF. The DNA of the CDR3 is TGTGCCAGCAGTTTAAATTGGGCCGCTGAAGCTTTCTTT.

The chain carries TRBV19 and TRBJ1-5; the match to TRBD1 covers 8 bases. With V trimmed by 6 bases and J by 1 base, 5 bases remained unmatched. The CDR3 runs 15 residues. Germline CDR1 is LNHDA and CDR2 is SQIVND (reference sequence). CDR3 in amino acids: CASSRTGLSNQPQHF. The DNA of the CDR3 is TGTGCCAGTAGCCGGACAGGGTTGAGCAATCAGCCCCAGCATTTT.

This clone occurred once. This chain links TRBV18 with TRBJ1-1, with D tentatively TRBD1 (5 bases). This CDR3 is built from 16 residues. Germline CDR1 reads KGHSH; CDR2 reads LQKENI. Deletions cut 0 bases from V and 5 bases from J, with 16 bases between. The chain's CDR3 is CASSPPGVRRITEAFF. Written as DNA, the CDR3 is TGTGCCAGCTCACCACCAGGGGTTAGAAGAATAACTGAAGCTTTCTTT.

The chain is built from TRBV5-1 and TRBJ2-3, with 7 bases identical to TRBD2. The CDR3 extends over 15 amino acids. CDR1 and CDR2 (germline): SGHRS, YFSETQ. V gave up 3 bases and J gave up 5 bases; unmatched junction bases: 9. CDR3 sequence: CASSSLGGSQDTQYF. CDR3 in DNA: TGCGCCAGCAGCTCGCTGGGGGGGAGTCAAGATACGCAGTATTTT.

This clone was counted once. The rearrangement uses TRBV27 and TRBJ1-2, with D unclear. CDR3 length equals 13 residues. V dropped 5 bases and J dropped 4 bases, with 11 bases sitting between them. The germline gives CDR1 MNHEY, CDR2 SMNVEV (reference sequence). CDR3 bases: TGTGCCAGCAGTGCGCGGGCCGGCTATGGCTACACCTTC. Its protein is CASSARAGYGYTF.

J is TRBJ1-1 and V is TRBV5-5; TRBD1 matches 8 bases. The CDR3 spans 15 residues. Per the germline V gene, CDR1 is SGHKS and CDR2 is YYEKEE (reference sequence). J was trimmed by 1 base and V by 5 bases; bases with no gene match: 7. The CDR3 coding sequence is TGTGCCAGCAGACCCCCAGGGACAGGGAACACTGAAGCTTTCTTT. Residues: CASRPPGTGNTEAFF.

V is TRBV4-1 and J is TRBJ1-4, with 8 positions matching TRBD1. Losses at the gene ends were 4 bases for V and 8 bases for J; bases not matched to a gene: 12. Germline V gene data show CDR1 as MGHRA and CDR2 as YSYEKL. The CDR3 loop spans 16 amino acids. The CDR3 DNA sequence: TGCGCCAGCAGCCTACTAGGGACAGGAATAGGAGAAAAACTGTTTTTT. Translation: CASSLLGTGIGEKLFF.

This chain joins TRBV5-4 and TRBJ1-4; the D gene is possibly TRBD1 (5 bases). Germline V gene sequence: CDR1 SGHNT, CDR2 YYREEE (reference sequence). The CDR3 contains 16 residues. V was clipped by 4 bases and J by 4 bases, with 17 bases between them. The CDR3 spells CASSNRWGSNNEKLFF. DNA of the CDR3: TGTGCCAGCAGCAATAGGTGGGGCTCTAATAATGAAAAACTGTTTTTT.

The rearrangement joins TRBV9 to TRBJ2-2; 12 nucleotides line up with TRBD2. V was pared by 4 bases and J by 1 base, with 2 bases of the junction left unmatched. CDR1 is SGDLS and CDR2 is YYNGEE in the germline V gene. This CDR3 spans 16 amino acids. CDR3 loop: CASSQTSGRNTGELFF. CDR3 DNA sequence: TGTGCCAGCAGCCAGACTAGCGGGAGGAACACCGGGGAGCTGTTTTTT. Complete variable domain (other parts from reference TRBV9 and TRBJ2-2): DSGVTQTPKHLITATGQRVTLRCSPRSGDLSVYWYQQSLDQGLQFLIQYYNGEERAKGNILERFSAQQFPDLHSELNLSSLELGDSALYFCASSQTSGRNTGELFFGEGSRLTVL.

The rearrangement joins TRBV5-8 to TRBJ1-4, with TRBD1 matching over 9 bases. CDR1 and CDR2 (germline): SGHTS, YDEGEE. The CDR3 length is 15 residues. Losses at the gene ends were 4 bases for V and 7 bases for J; bases not matched to a gene: 8. CDR3 region: CASSPYLDRGEKLFF. For the CDR3, the DNA is TGTGCCAGCAGCCCCTACCTGGACAGGGGTGAAAAACTGTTTTTT.

This chain links TRBV27 with TRBJ1-4; D possibly corresponds to TRBD1 (5 bases). V was pared by 3 bases and J by 3 bases, with 11 bases between. This CDR3 is 15 amino acids long. Per the germline V gene, CDR1 is MNHEY and CDR2 is SMNVEV (reference sequence). CDR3 bases: TGTGCCAGCAGTTTCCGGGGGGGAGCTAATGAAAAACTGTTTTTT. This gives the protein CASSFRGGANEKLFF.

A few counts support this clone. This chain joins TRBV14 and TRBJ1-2; 7 nucleotides agree with TRBD1. The germline gives CDR1 SGHDN, CDR2 FVKESK. The CDR3 is made up of 14 amino acids. V shed 1 base and J 4 bases; nucleotides not matched to a gene: 3. CDR3 DNA: TGTGCCAGCAGCCAAGGAACAGGGGTCTATGGCTACACCTTC. Residues: CASSQGTGVYGYTF.

The chain couples TRBV14 to TRBJ1-6, with D uncertain. The CDR3 has 13 residues. Germline V CDR1 and CDR2: SGHDN, FVKESK. Trimming took 2 bases from V and 7 from J, leaving 6 bases between them. The DNA for the CDR3 is TGTGCCAGCAGCCAACAGGCGAATTCACCCCTCCACTTT. Translating gives CASSQQANSPLHF.

Written as DNA, the CDR3 is TGTGCCAGCAGCTCCGACAGGGGATATGGCTACACCTTC. Amino acid sequence: CASSSDRGYGYTF. The chain has TRBV27 and TRBJ1-2, with 8 positions matching TRBD1. This CDR3 spans 13 amino acids. V gave up 6 bases and J gave up 5 bases; unmatched junction bases: 5. Germline assignment: CDR1 MNHEY and CDR2 SMNVEV (reference sequence).

This clone was observed once. A junction end diverges from the germline sequence, so it may reflect a read error. This chain connects TRBV5-1 to TRBJ2-7; 9 bases align to TRBD1. Germline CDR1 reads SGHRS; CDR2 reads YFSETQ. This CDR3 comprises 18 residues. This CDR3 reads CASSLDRGVPESWSKQYF. In nucleotides, the CDR3 is TGCGCCAGCAGTTTGGACAGGGGAGTACCAGAATCTTGGTCTAAGCAGTACTTC.

The chain employs TRBV4-1 and TRBJ2-3; 9 positions match TRBD1. After removal of 4 bases from V and 6 bases from J, the junction contained 11 bases not matched to a gene. This CDR3 comprises 16 residues. Per the germline V gene, CDR1 is MGHRA and CDR2 is YSYEKL. The CDR3, as DNA: TGCGCCAGCAGCCGCCTCGGGACAGGGCATCGGGATACGCAGTATTTT. The encoded protein is CASSRLGTGHRDTQYF.

V and J are TRBV18 and TRBJ1-6; a weak D match, TRBD1 (6 bases). CDR1 is KGHSH, CDR2 LQKENI, per germline. The V end was cut by 5 bases, the J end by 9 bases, with 17 bases between. This CDR3 has 15 residues. CDR3 in DNA: TGTGCCAGCTCAGCCATTAGAACAGGGAGTTCACCCCTCCACTTT. Its translation: CASSAIRTGSSPLHF.

The chain couples TRBV5-1 to TRBJ1-6; no clear D gene. This CDR3 is built from 14 residues. Trimming shortened V by 0 bases and J by 7 bases, and 8 bases separated the two germline ends. The V gene's germline CDR1 is SGHRS and CDR2 YFSETQ. The DNA for the CDR3 is TGCGCCAGCAGCTTGGGTAATCGGAATTCACCCCTCCACTTT. It is translated as CASSLGNRNSPLHF.

This sequence joins TRBV2 and TRBJ1-1; a weak D match, TRBD1 (6 bases). CDR1 is SNHLY and CDR2 is FYNNEI in the germline V gene. The CDR3 is 13 residues long. The V and J ends lost 4 bases and 5 bases respectively, with 11 bases between them. The CDR3 DNA reads TGTGCCAGCAGTGGGGGGCCTCGGACTGAAGCTTTCTTT. Translated: CASSGGPRTEAFF.

The chain joins TRBV2 to TRBJ1-5; a weak D match, TRBD1 (5 bases). Germline values: CDR1 SNHLY, CDR2 FYNNEI. V was pared by 3 bases and J by 6 bases, with 15 bases between. This CDR3 comprises 15 residues. The CDR3: CASSDGRGGSQPQHF. The DNA for the CDR3 is TGTGCCAGCAGTGATGGGAGGGGTGGGAGTCAGCCCCAGCATTTT.

V usage is TRBV10-3 and J usage is TRBJ1-1; D is unresolved. V dropped 2 bases and J dropped 10 bases, with 20 bases sitting between them. The CDR3 loop spans 15 amino acids. Per the germline V gene, CDR1 is ENHRY and CDR2 is SYGVKD. The CDR3, as DNA: TGTGCCATCAGTGAGCCCGACCTGGGCGTCCTGCGAGCTTTCTTT. Translating it yields CAISEPDLGVLRAFF.

V usage is TRBV4-1 and J usage is TRBJ1-1; 12 bases agree with TRBD1. Germline assignment: CDR1 MGHRA and CDR2 YSYEKL. V shed 1 base, J shed 2 bases, and the junction held 8 bases outside the gene matches. The CDR3 is 18 amino acids. CDR3 residues: CASSQVAGTGGRNTEAFF. CDR3 nucleotides: TGCGCCAGCAGCCAAGTAGCCGGGACAGGGGGCCGTAACACTGAAGCTTTCTTT.

This clone was seen a handful of times. In the same sample, other DNA sequences code for this CDR3. The genes are TRBV30 and TRBJ1-2; 7 bases match TRBD1. Germline V gene data show CDR1 as GTSNPN and CDR2 as SVGIG (reference sequence). The CDR3 extends over 13 amino acids. V lost 3 bases to trimming and J lost 4 bases; unmatched junction nucleotides: 5. The CDR3: CAWSRDRPYGYTF. CDR3 DNA sequence: TGTGCCTGGAGCCGGGACAGACCCTATGGCTACACCTTC.